This T cell receptor (beta chain) emerged from a study of T cells in Graves' hyperthyroidism and ophthalmopathy. Findings and limits, study-wide: For ophthalmopathy, model prediction preceded onset by a median approximately 6 months. Most thyroid clonotypes that were expanded above 0.001 also turned up in blood.

Trimming shortened V by 1 base and J by 4 bases, and 11 bases separated the two germline ends. This CDR3 comprises 14 residues. CDR1 and CDR2 (germline): SGHAT, FQNNGV. A lack of ophthalmopathy progression within 18 months defined stable Graves' hyperthyroidism. The authors obtained PBMCs from 10 ml of fresh peripheral blood. It was RNA transcripts that yielded the amplified TCR beta CDR3 regions. First-round RT-PCR targeting the TCR CDR3 was performed with the HTBI primer set. TCRdb re-called the multiplex PCR reads with MiXCR, one entry per CDR3 protein. There are under 650,000 distinct CDR3 sequences in the sample; roughly 16% occur only once, and 3% to 4% lies in the top ten. This clonotype was seen ten or more times. The antigen is not known.

This chain connects TRBV11-2 to TRBJ2-7; the D gene is possibly TRBD2 (5 bases). The sequence was obtained from a woman in her twenties or thirties with Graves' hyperthyroidism. Sequencing input: blood. The CDR3 sequence: CASSLGRLNYEQYF. The CDR3 coding sequence is TGTGCCAGCAGCTTAGGCCGACTAAATTACGAGCAGTACTTC.